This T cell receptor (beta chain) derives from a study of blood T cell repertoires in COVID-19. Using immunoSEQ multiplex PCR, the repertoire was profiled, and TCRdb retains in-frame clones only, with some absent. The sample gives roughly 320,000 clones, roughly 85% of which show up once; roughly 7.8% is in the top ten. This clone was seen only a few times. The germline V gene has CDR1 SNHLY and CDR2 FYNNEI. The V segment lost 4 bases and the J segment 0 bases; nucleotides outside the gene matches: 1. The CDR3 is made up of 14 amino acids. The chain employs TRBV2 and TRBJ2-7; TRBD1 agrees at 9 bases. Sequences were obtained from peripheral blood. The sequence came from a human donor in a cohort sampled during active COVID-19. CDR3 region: CASSGDRDSYEQYF. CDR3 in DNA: TGTGCCAGCAGTGGGGACAGGGACTCCTACGAGCAGTACTTC.